The TCR beta chain described here comes from a study of cytomegalovirus exposure and HLA in healthy donors. Study-level results: Reports indicated that the classifier achieved high specificity and sensitivity in diagnosing cytomegalovirus status.

Comments on this clone: Its antigen is unknown.

The method was immunoSEQ multiplex PCR; TCRdb's version includes in-frame clones alone and lacks a portion of them. The data contain more than 250,000 clones, less than 95% of them singletons. The CDR3 has 15 residues. After removal of 1 base from V and 2 bases from J, the junction contained 3 bases not matched to a gene. Germline V lookup: CDR1 MGHRA, CDR2 YSYEKL. V is TRBV4-1 and J is TRBJ1-1; 8 bases match TRBD1. This TCR was recovered from a woman aged 25 to 39 in good health and CMV-seronegative. Input material: PBMCs. This chain's CDR3 is CASSQVGTGNTEAFF. The CDR3 region has the DNA TGCGCCAGCAGCCAAGTGGGGACAGGAAACACTGAAGCTTTCTTT.